This T cell receptor (beta chain) was captured by sequencing in a study of blood T cells in healthy people across ages. Primers used in a second PCR of roughly 6 to 11 cycles were a sample-barcoded 5' primer and a J-beta primer mix. TCRdb called the 5' RACE reads again in MiXCR, with one record for every CDR3 protein. In the table there are about 680,000 distinct CDR3 sequences, 45% to 50% of which are singletons. This CDR3 contains 14 residues. Trimming took off 4 bases at V and 5 bases at J, with 14 bases between the two ends. Germline-derived CDR1 and CDR2 are LGHNA and YSLEER. The origin of this receptor is a woman in her sixties or seventies in good health. The specimen sequenced was blood. The chain recombines TRBV4-3 with TRBJ1-2, with a possible D match to TRBD1 (5 bases). In nucleotides, the CDR3 is TGCGCCAGCAGCCCCGGGGGATATCGGTATGGCTACACCTTC. Residues: CASSPGGYRYGYTF.